This T cell receptor beta chain was observed in a study of T cell changes during pregnancy in multiple sclerosis. Trimming took 3 bases from V and 4 from J; bases not matched to a gene: 6. CDR1 is SGHRS, CDR2 YFSETQ, per germline. The CDR3 consists of 14 residues. Libraries were prepared by immunoSEQ multiplex PCR; TCRdb keeps only in-frame clonotypes and omits some of them. The sample lists 85,000 to 90,000 clones; 94% were seen once. The sequences come from peripheral blood, collected after pregnancy. The chain joins TRBV5-1 to TRBJ2-7, with 8 bases fitting TRBD2. The clonotype comes from a female donor in good health, enrolled as a control in a pregnancy study. CDR3 DNA: TGCGCCAGCAGCTCCACTAGCGGAAGTTACGAGCAGTACTTC. The encoded protein is CASSSTSGSYEQYF.